The clone carrying this TCR beta chain appeared once. Every participating donor contributed 8 to 10 milliliters of peripheral blood through a draw. Every sample had a minimum of 6 million PBMCs isolated. The second PCR ran 7 to 11 cycles with a sample-barcoded 5' primer and J-beta primers. Tags on each cDNA molecule came from a template-switch adaptor with 12 random nucleotides. TCRdb itself ran the 5' RACE reads through MiXCR, one entry per CDR3 protein. The sample carries 1.5 million to 2 million distinct CDR3 sequences, just under 50% recorded once. This sample stems from a study of blood T cells in healthy people across ages. The CDR3 runs to 16 residues. Germline CDR1 and CDR2: SNHLY and FYNNEI. Trimming removed 4 bases from V and 4 bases from J; junction bases left unmatched: 6.

Sequencing was carried out using blood. The receptor comes from a woman between 40 and 50 years old in good health. The chain links TRBV2 to TRBJ2-2; TRBD1 aligns across 10 bases. CDR3 sequence: CASSGQGTGVTGELFF. DNA for the CDR3: TGTGCCAGCAGTGGGCAAGGGACAGGGGTCACCGGGGAGCTGTTTTTT.